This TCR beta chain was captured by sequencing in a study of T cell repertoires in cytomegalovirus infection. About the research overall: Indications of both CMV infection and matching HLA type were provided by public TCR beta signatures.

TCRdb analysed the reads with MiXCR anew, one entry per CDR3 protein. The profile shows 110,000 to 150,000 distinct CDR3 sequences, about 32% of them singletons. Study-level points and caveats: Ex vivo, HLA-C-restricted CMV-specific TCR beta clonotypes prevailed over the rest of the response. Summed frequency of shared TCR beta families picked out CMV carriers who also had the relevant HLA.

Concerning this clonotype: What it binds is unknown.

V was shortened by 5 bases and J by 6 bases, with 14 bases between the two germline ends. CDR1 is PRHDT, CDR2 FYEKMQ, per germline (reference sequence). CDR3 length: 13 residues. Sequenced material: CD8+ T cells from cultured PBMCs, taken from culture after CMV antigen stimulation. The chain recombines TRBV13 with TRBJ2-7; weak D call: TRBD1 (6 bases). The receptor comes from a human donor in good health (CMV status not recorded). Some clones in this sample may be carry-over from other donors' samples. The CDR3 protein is CASSPPTGFEQYF. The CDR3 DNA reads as TGTGCCAGCAGCCCACCAACAGGGTTCGAGCAGTACTTC.